These 12 T cell receptor beta chains were all obtained from the same sample, sequenced in a study of post-analysis software for immune sequencing data. Included in the TCR beta cDNA libraries were unique molecular identifiers. From the PCR reads, TCRdb called clonotypes with MiXCR, one entry per CDR3 protein. The sample shows about 760,000 distinct CDR3 sequences, less than 35% of them seen only once. General observations from the study: In patients, TRBV5-6, TRBV5-1 and TRBV20-1 belonged to roughly 5 TRBV segments found more frequently than in controls.

The antigens for these receptors are not known. Material: blood. Receptors originate from a girl aged 5-17 years with multiple sclerosis.

CDR3 sequence: CASSPLLGGVGFGSYNEQYF. As DNA, the CDR3 is TGTGCCAGCAGCCCCCTATTGGGTGGTGTGGGATTTGGGTCCTACAATGAGCAGTACTTC. The V and J genes are TRBV25-1 and TRBJ2-1; D gene unclear. The assigned J gene may be wrong: the sequence end matches TRBJ2-7 better. The CDR3 runs to 20 residues. Per the germline V gene, CDR1 is MGHDK and CDR2 is SYGVNS.

This clonotype was seen just once. The junction shows a germline mismatch at one end, possibly a read error. The CDR3 spells CAGSSHLTALNTEAFF. The CDR3 DNA reads as TGTGCCGGCAGCTCACACCTGACAGCCTTGAACACTGAAGCTTTCTTT. This sequence joins TRBV7-2 and TRBJ1-1; possibly TRBD1 for D (5 bases). The CDR3 is 16 amino acids. Per the germline V gene, CDR1 is SGHTA and CDR2 is FQGNSA.

The chain joins TRBV9 to TRBJ1-2; unclear D gene. Germline V CDR1 and CDR2: SGDLS, YYNGEE. This CDR3 has 14 residues. Trimming removed 0 bases at V and 2 bases at J, with 8 bases between. The CDR3 spells CASSVEQTNYGYTF. The CDR3 region has the DNA TGTGCCAGCAGCGTAGAACAGACCAACTATGGCTACACCTTC.

This clonotype was detected a few times. The CDR3 DNA reads TGCGCCAGCAGCCAAGAATCCCAGGGCCAAGAGACCCAGTACTTC. Amino acid sequence: CASSQESQGQETQYF. The chain employs TRBV4-1 and TRBJ2-5; weak D call: TRBD1 (5 bases). The germline CDR1 and CDR2 sequences are MGHRA and YSYEKL. The CDR3 is 15 amino acids. Trimming shortened V by 0 bases and J by 1 base, and 9 bases separated the two germline ends.

J is TRBJ1-5 and V is TRBV27; tentatively, D is TRBD1 (5 bases). This CDR3 has 14 amino acids. Germline lookup yields CDR1 MNHEY and CDR2 SMNVEV (reference sequence). Trimming took 6 bases from V and 2 from J, leaving 11 bases between them. DNA of the CDR3: TGTGCCAGCAGGGGTTTAGGGGGCAATCAGCCCCAGCATTTT. Amino acids: CASRGLGGNQPQHF.

The rearrangement joins TRBV20-1 to TRBJ2-3, with D possibly being TRBD2 (5 bases). Germline V lookup: CDR1 DFQATT, CDR2 SNEGSKA (reference sequence). The CDR3 length is 16 residues. V was cut by 3 bases and J by 1 base, with 17 bases left in between. In DNA form, the CDR3 reads TGCAGTGCTAGGGGAGACTACCCGGGCGGCACAGATACGCAGTATTTT. Its translation is CSARGDYPGGTDTQYF.

Only a few counts were recorded for this clonotype. The chain combines TRBV6-5 with TRBJ1-6, with D uncertain. The CDR3 totals 14 residues. V dropped 8 bases and J dropped 3 bases, with 11 bases sitting between them. CDR1 and CDR2 (germline): MNHEY, SVGAGI. The CDR3 loop is CASGALIYNSPLHF. The CDR3 DNA reads TGTGCCAGCGGTGCATTGATCTATAATTCACCCCTCCACTTT.

V gene TRBV29-1 combines with J gene TRBJ2-5, with D unresolved. The germline V and J ends were trimmed by 4 bases and 1 base, with 7 bases remaining between them. CDR1 is SQVTM and CDR2 is ANQGSEA in the germline V gene. The CDR3 covers 12 residues. The CDR3 spells CSVAQTQETQYF. DNA for the CDR3: TGCAGCGTTGCGCAGACCCAAGAGACCCAGTACTTC.

The chain uses TRBV18 and TRBJ2-5; D call uncertain. This CDR3 contains 12 residues. V was pared by 0 bases and J by 5 bases, with 4 bases between. Germline CDR1 and CDR2: KGHSH and LQKENI. The CDR3 spells CASSPPYETQYF. DNA of the CDR3: TGTGCCAGCTCACCACCTTATGAGACCCAGTACTTC.

In this sample, this clonotype turned up a few times. J is TRBJ2-7 and V is TRBV28; D remains ambiguous. CDR3 length: 18 amino acids. Trimming removed 6 bases from V and 0 bases from J, with 24 bases in between. Germline V lookup: CDR1 MDHEN, CDR2 SYDVKM. The chain's CDR3 is CASSHSRFGPPSSYEQYF. CDR3 nucleotides: TGTGCCAGCAGCCACAGCAGATTTGGCCCTCCAAGCTCCTACGAGCAGTACTTC.

This chain links TRBV7-2 with TRBJ1-2; weak D call: TRBD1 (6 bases). The V and J ends lost 6 bases and 4 bases respectively, with 9 bases between them. CDR3 length: 12 amino acids. Germline CDR1 is SGHTA and CDR2 is FQGNSA. CDR3: CASRGAGYGYTF. CDR3 DNA sequence: TGTGCCAGCAGGGGGGCGGGCTATGGCTACACCTTC.

This clonotype was found a few times. The chain employs TRBV20-1 and TRBJ1-2; 8 bases are shared with TRBD1. Per the germline V gene, CDR1 is DFQATT and CDR2 is SNEGSKA (reference sequence). The CDR3 covers 19 residues. Unmatched junction bases numbered 19, after V lost 1 base and J lost 3 bases. DNA for the CDR3: TGCAGTGCTAGAGTACCACCAGGGGGCGTTGGTACTAGGGACTATGGCTACACCTTC. Translating it yields CSARVPPGGVGTRDYGYTF.